This is a list of T cell receptor beta chains from one sample in a study of T cell responses to AZD1222 COVID-19 vaccine. Sequenced by immunoSEQ multiplex PCR; TCRdb stores in-frame clones only, minus some. This table has 120,000 or so clones, 85% to 90% appearing once. The sample consisted of peripheral blood, taken on day 0 of AZD1222 vaccination. Source of these receptors: an adult in good health. CDR3s include the opening cysteine and the closing phenylalanine or tryptophan. D genes are given only for firm matches. Size is stated for part of the rows, as once, few or many counts, or as a class when the clone is expanded.

abundance: .
j_gene: TRBJ1-5
d_gene: TRBD1
v_gene: TRBV2
CDR3nt: TGTGCCAGCAGTATGCAGGGACAGGGTTTTCAGCCCCAGCATTTT
CDR3aa: CASSMQGQGFQPQHF

abundance: many
j_gene: TRBJ2-7
d_gene: TRBD1
v_gene: TRBV7-6
CDR3nt: TGTGCCAGCAGCTCCTCTCAGGGGGCCGAGCAGTACTTC
CDR3aa: CASSSSQGAEQYF

abundance: .
j_gene: TRBJ2-5
d_gene: TRBD2
v_gene: TRBV7-8
CDR3nt: TGTGCCAGCAGAGGGTTTTCCTGGACTAGGGACCAAGAGACCCAGTACTTC
CDR3aa: CASRGFSWTRDQETQYF

abundance: .
j_gene: TRBJ1-4
d_gene: .
v_gene: TRBV15
CDR3nt: TGTGCCACCAGCAGAGAGGTCGGAGGGGGGATTGAAAAACTGTTTTTT
CDR3aa: CATSREVGGGIEKLFF

abundance: .
j_gene: TRBJ1-5
d_gene: TRBD1
v_gene: TRBV7-9
CDR3nt: TGTGCCAGCAGCCTAGGTGTGGGGATTCAGGGGGTTGGCAATCAGCCCCAGCATTTT
CDR3aa: CASSLGVGIQGVGNQPQHF

abundance: .
j_gene: TRBJ2-1
d_gene: .
v_gene: TRBV5-6
CDR3nt: TGTGCCAGCAGCTTGGCCGCTGGATTGCTAGCCTCCGCCAATGAGCAGTTCTTC
CDR3aa: CASSLAAGLLASANEQFF

abundance: .
j_gene: TRBJ2-3
d_gene: TRBD1
v_gene: TRBV7-3
CDR3nt: TGTGCCAGCAGCGCTACAGGGGGCTGGACAGATACGCAGTATTTT
CDR3aa: CASSATGGWTDTQYF

abundance: .
j_gene: TRBJ2-7
d_gene: TRBD1
v_gene: TRBV27
CDR3nt: TGTGCCAGCAGTACAACCAACCTACAGGGGGGCGAGCAGTACTTC
CDR3aa: CASSTTNLQGGEQYF

abundance: .
j_gene: TRBJ2-7
d_gene: .
v_gene: TRBV6-5
CDR3nt: TGTGCCAGCAGTTCCCTAGCCTACGAGCAGTACTTC
CDR3aa: CASSSLAYEQYF

abundance: .
j_gene: TRBJ1-1
d_gene: .
v_gene: TRBV5-1
CDR3nt: TGCGCCACACGCGAGGGGTGGAACACTGAAGCTTTCTTT
CDR3aa: CATREGWNTEAFF

abundance: .
j_gene: TRBJ2-7
d_gene: .
v_gene: TRBV18
CDR3nt: TGTGCCAGCTCACCACCGGGGGGCGGGGCCAGCTCCTACGAGCAGTACTTC
CDR3aa: CASSPPGGGASSYEQYF

abundance: .
j_gene: TRBJ2-7
d_gene: .
v_gene: TRBV7-8
CDR3nt: TGTGCCAGCAGCTTGGAAGGGGTCGGCTCCTACGAGCAGTACTTC
CDR3aa: CASSLEGVGSYEQYF

abundance: .
j_gene: TRBJ2-1
d_gene: .
v_gene: TRBV25-1
CDR3nt: TGTGCCAGCAGTCCTCCAAGCGGAGGAAATGAGCAGTTCTTC
CDR3aa: CASSPPSGGNEQFF

abundance: once
j_gene: TRBJ1-5
d_gene: .
v_gene: TRBV28
CDR3nt: TGTGCCAGCACATCACAGGCTCAGCCCCAGCATTTT
CDR3aa: CASTSQAQPQHF

abundance: once
j_gene: TRBJ1-2
d_gene: .
v_gene: TRBV29-1
CDR3nt: TGCAGCGTTGAAGTGCCCGACAATAACTATGGCTACACCTTC
CDR3aa: CSVEVPDNNYGYTF

abundance: few
j_gene: TRBJ1-6
d_gene: .
v_gene: TRBV5-1
CDR3nt: TGCGCCAGCAAGCAGAACCCGGGTCTCGCTGATTCACCCCTCCACTTT
CDR3aa: CASKQNPGLADSPLHF

abundance: .
j_gene: TRBJ2-5
d_gene: .
v_gene: TRBV3-1/TRBV3-2
CDR3nt: TGTGCCAGCAGCCCCCAGTGGGGTTGGGGGGAGACCCAGTACTTC
CDR3aa: CASSPQWGWGETQYF

abundance: .
j_gene: TRBJ1-3
d_gene: TRBD1
v_gene: TRBV4-2
CDR3nt: TGTGCCAGCAGCCGAGAAACAGGGGGCTCTGGAAACACCATATATTTT
CDR3aa: CASSRETGGSGNTIYF

abundance: .
j_gene: TRBJ1-2
d_gene: .
v_gene: TRBV11-2
CDR3nt: TGTGCCAGCAGCGCCGCTTTTGGGAGCGGAGGCTACACCTTC
CDR3aa: CASSAAFGSGGYTF

abundance: .
j_gene: TRBJ1-2
d_gene: .
v_gene: TRBV5-3
CDR3nt: TGTGCCCCCGGGGGAGGCTACACCTTC
CDR3aa: CAPGGGYTF

abundance: .
j_gene: TRBJ2-3
d_gene: TRBD2
v_gene: TRBV6-4
CDR3nt: TGTGCCAGCAGTGACACTAGCGGGGGGCCAGATACGCAGTATTTT
CDR3aa: CASSDTSGGPDTQYF

abundance: .
j_gene: TRBJ2-1
d_gene: .
v_gene: TRBV18
CDR3nt: TGTGCCAGCTCATACCCGAGACGGGACAATGAGCAGTTCTTC
CDR3aa: CASSYPRRDNEQFF

abundance: .
j_gene: TRBJ2-4
d_gene: TRBD1
v_gene: TRBV18
CDR3nt: TGTGCCAGCTCAAGTACAGGGGGCAACGAAAACATTCAGTACTTC
CDR3aa: CASSSTGGNENIQYF